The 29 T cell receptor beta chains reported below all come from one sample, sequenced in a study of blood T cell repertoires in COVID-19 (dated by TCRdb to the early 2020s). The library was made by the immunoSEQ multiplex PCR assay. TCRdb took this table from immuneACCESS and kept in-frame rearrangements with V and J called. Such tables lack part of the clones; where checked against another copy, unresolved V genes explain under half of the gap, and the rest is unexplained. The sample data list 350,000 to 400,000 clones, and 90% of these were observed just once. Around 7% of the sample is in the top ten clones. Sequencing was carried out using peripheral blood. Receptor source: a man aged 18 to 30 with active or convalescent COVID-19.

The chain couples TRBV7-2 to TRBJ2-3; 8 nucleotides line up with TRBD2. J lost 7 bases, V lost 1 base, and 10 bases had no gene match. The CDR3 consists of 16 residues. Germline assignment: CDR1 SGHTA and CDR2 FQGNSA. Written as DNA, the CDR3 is TGTGCCAGCAGCTTAGGCGGTAGCGGGGACGGTAATACGCAGTATTTT. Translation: CASSLGGSGDGNTQYF.

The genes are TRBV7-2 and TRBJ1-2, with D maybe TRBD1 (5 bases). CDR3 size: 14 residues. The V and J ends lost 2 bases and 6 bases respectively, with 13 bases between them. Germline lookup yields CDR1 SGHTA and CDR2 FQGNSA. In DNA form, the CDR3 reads TGTGCCAGCAGCTTACATCAGGGTGAGAATGGCTACACCTTC. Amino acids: CASSLHQGENGYTF. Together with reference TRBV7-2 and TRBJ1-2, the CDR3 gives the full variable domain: GAGVSQSPSNKVTEKGKDVELRCDPISGHTALYWYRQSLGQGLEFLIYFQGNSAPDKSGLPSDRFSAERTGGSVSTLTIQRTQQEDSAVYLCASSLHQGENGYTFGSGTRLTVV.

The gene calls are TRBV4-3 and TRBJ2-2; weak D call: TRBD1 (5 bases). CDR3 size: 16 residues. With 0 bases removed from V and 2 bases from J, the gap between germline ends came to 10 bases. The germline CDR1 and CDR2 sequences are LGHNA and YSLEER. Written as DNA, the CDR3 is TGCGCCAGCAGCCAAGATTACAGGTCAAACACCGGGGAGCTGTTTTTT. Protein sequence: CASSQDYRSNTGELFF.

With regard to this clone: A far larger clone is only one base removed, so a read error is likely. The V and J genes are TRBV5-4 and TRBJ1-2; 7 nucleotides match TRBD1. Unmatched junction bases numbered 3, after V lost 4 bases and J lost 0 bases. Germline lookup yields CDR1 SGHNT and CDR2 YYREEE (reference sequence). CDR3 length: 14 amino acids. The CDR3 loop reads CASSPGTANYGYTF. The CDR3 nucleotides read TGTGCCAGCAGCCCAGGGACAGCTAACTATGGCTACACCTTC.

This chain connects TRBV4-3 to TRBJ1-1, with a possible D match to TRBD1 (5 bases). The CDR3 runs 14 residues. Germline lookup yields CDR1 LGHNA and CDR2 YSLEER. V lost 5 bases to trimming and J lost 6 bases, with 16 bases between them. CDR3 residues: CASSSRQTFSEAFF. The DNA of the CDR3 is TGCGCCAGCAGCTCCAGACAGACTTTCTCTGAAGCTTTCTTT.

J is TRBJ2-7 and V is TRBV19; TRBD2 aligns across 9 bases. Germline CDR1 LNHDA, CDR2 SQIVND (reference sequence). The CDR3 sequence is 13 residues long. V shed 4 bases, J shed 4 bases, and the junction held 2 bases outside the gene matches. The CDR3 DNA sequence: TGTGCCAGTAGTACTAGCGGGACTTACGAGCAGTACTTC. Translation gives CASSTSGTYEQYF.

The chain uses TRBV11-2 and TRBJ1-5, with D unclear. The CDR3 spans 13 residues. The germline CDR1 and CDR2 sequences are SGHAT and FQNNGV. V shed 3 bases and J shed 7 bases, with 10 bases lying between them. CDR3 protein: CASSFGWQQPQHF. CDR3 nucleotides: TGTGCCAGCAGCTTCGGGTGGCAACAGCCCCAGCATTTT.

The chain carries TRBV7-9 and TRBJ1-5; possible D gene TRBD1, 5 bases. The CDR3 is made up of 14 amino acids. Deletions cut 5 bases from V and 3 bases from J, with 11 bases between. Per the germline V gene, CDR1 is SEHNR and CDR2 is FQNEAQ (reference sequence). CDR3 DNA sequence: TGTGCCAGCAGCGCGGGGGGGAACAATCAGCCCCAGCATTTT. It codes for CASSAGGNNQPQHF.

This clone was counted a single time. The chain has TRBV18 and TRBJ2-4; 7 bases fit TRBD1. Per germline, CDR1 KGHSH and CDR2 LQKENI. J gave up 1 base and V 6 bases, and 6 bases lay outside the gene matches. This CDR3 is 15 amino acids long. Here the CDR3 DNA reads TGTGCCAGCTCCCGACAGGGTAACGCCAAAAACATTCAGTACTTC. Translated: CASSRQGNAKNIQYF. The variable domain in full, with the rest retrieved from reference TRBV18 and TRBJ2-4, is NAGVMQNPRHLVRRRGQEARLRCSPMKGHSHVYWYRQLPEEGLKFMVYLQKENIIDESGMPKERFSAEFPKEGPSILRIQQVVRGDSAAYFCASSRQGNAKNIQYFGAGTRLSVL.

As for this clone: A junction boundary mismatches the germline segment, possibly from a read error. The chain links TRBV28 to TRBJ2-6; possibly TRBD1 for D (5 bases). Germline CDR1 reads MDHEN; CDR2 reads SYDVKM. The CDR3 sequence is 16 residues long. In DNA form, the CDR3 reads TGTGCCAGCAGCCCACCTTCGCTCTCTGGGGCCAACGTGCTGACTTTC. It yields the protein CASSPPSLSGANVLTF.

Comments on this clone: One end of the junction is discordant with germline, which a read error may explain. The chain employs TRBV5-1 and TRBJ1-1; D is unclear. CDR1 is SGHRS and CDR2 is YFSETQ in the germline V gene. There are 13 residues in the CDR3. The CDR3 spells CASTLDGLAEAFF. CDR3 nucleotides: TGCGCCAGCACCTTGGACGGGTTAGCTGAAGCTTTCTTT.

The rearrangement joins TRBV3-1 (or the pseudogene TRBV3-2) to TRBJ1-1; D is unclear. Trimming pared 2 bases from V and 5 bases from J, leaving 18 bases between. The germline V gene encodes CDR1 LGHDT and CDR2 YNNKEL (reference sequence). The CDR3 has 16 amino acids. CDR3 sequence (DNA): TGTGCCAGCAGCCAAAGGGCTCCTCGGGCGGGGACTGAAGCTTTCTTT. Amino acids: CASSQRAPRAGTEAFF.

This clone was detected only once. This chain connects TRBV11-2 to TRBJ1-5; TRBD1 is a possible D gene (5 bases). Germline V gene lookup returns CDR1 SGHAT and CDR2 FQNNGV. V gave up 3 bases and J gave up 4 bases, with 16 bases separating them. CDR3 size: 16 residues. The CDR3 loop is CASSLSAGPVNQPQHF. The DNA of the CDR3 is TGTGCCAGCAGCTTGTCCGCAGGGCCGGTAAATCAGCCCCAGCATTTT.

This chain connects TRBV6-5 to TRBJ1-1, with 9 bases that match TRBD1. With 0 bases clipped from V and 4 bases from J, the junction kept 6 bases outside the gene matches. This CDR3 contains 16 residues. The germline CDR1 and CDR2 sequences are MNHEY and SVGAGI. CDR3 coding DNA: TGTGCCAGCAGTTACTCGGGACAGGGTATGAGCACTGAAGCTTTCTTT. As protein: CASSYSGQGMSTEAFF.

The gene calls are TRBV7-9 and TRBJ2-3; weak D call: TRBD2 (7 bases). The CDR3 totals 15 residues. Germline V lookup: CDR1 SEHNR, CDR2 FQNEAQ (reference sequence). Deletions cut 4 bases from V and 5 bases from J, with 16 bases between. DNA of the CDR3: TGTGCCAGCAGCTCCGACGGGGGGCATATAGATACGCAGTATTTT. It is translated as CASSSDGGHIDTQYF. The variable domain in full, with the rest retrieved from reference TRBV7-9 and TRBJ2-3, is DTGVSQNPRHKITKRGQNVTFRCDPISEHNRLYWYRQTLGQGPEFLTYFQNEAQLEKSRLLSDRFSAERPKGSFSTLEIQRTEQGDSAMYLCASSSDGGHIDTQYFGPGTRLTVL.

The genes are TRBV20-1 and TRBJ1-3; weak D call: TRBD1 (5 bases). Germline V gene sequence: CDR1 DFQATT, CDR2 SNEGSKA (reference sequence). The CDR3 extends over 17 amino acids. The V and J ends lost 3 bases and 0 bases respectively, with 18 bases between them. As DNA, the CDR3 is TGCAGTGCTAGTCCTGGACAAGGAAATTTCTCTGGAAACACCATATATTTT. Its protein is CSASPGQGNFSGNTIYF.

Here the CDR3 DNA reads TGTGCCAGCAGTTCGGGAGGAAGCGGAATTTACGAGCAGTACTTC. This codes for CASSSGGSGIYEQYF. The chain links TRBV6-5 to TRBJ2-7, with TRBD2 identical over 7 bases. The CDR3 is made up of 15 amino acids. Germline CDR1 and CDR2: MNHEY and SVGAGI. V was pared by 4 bases and J by 4 bases, with 10 bases of the junction left unmatched.

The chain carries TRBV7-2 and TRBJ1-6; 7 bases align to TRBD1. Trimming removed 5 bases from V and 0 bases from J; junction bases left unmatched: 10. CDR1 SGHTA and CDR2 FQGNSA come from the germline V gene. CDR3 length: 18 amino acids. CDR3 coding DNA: TGTGCCAGCAGCCTATACGGACAGGCCAGCTCCTATAATTCACCCCTCCACTTT. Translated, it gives CASSLYGQASSYNSPLHF.

The CDR3 DNA follows: TGTGCCAGCAGCGTAGAGGGGTCGATCCAGCCCCAGCATTTT. Translating gives CASSVEGSIQPQHF. This sequence joins TRBV9 and TRBJ1-5; possible D gene TRBD1, 5 bases. CDR1 and CDR2 (germline): SGDLS, YYNGEE. V lost 0 bases and J lost 7, with 11 bases in between. The CDR3 length is 14 residues.

The CDR3 region is CSVEDRRGLYTEAFF. The CDR3 nucleotides read TGCAGCGTTGAAGATAGGAGGGGTCTGTACACTGAAGCTTTCTTT. V and J are TRBV29-1 and TRBJ1-1; possibly TRBD1 for D (5 bases). The CDR3 runs 15 residues. CDR1 and CDR2 from the germline V gene are SQVTM and ANQGSEA. V shed 0 bases and J shed 3 bases, with 14 bases lying between them.

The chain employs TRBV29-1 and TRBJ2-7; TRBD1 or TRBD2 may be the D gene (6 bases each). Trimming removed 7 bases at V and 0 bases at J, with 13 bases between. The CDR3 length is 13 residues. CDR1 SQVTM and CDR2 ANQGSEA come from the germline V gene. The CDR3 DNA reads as TGCAGCGCGGGGGACAACCTCTCCTACGAGCAGTACTTC. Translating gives CSAGDNLSYEQYF.

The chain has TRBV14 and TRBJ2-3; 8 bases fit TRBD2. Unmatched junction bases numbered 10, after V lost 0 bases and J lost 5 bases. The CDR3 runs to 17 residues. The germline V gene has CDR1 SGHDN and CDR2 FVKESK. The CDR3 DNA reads TGTGCCAGCAGCCAAGATACAAGCGGGAGTTCGATAGATACGCAGTATTTT. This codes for CASSQDTSGSSIDTQYF. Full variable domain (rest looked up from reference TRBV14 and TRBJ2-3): EAGVTQFPSHSVIEKGQTVTLRCDPISGHDNLYWYRRVMGKEIKFLLHFVKESKQDESGMPNNRFLAERTGGTYSTLKVQPAELEDSGVYFCASSQDTSGSSIDTQYFGPGTRLTVL.

CDR3 bases: TGTGCCAGCAGCCCGGGACAGGGGAAGTACGAGCAGTACTTC. Encoded protein: CASSPGQGKYEQYF. The J gene is TRBJ2-7, the V gene TRBV3-1 (or the pseudogene TRBV3-2), with TRBD1 matching over 10 bases. Per the germline V gene, CDR1 is LGHDT and CDR2 is YNNKEL (reference sequence). The J segment lost 4 bases and the V segment lost 4 bases, leaving 4 bases of the junction unmatched. CDR3 length: 14 amino acids.

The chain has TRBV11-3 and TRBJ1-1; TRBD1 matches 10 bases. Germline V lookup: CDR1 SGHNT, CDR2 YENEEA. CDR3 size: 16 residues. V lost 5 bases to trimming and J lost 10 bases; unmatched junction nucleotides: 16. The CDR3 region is CASSPPSGQGVYLAFF. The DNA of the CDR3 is TGTGCCAGCAGCCCCCCGTCCGGACAGGGGGTTTACTTAGCTTTCTTT. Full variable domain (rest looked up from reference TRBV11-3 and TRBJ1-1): EAGVVQSPRYKIIEKKQPVAFWCNPISGHNTLYWYLQNLGQGPELLIRYENEEAVDDSQLPKDRFSAERLKGVDSTLKIQPAELGDSAVYLCASSPPSGQGVYLAFFGQGTRLTVV.

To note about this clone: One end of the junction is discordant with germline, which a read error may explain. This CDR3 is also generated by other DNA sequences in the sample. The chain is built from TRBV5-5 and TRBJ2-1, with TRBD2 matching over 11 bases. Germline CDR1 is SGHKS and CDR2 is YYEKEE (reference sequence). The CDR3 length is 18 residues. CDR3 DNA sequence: TGCGCCAGCAGAATGTCTCTAGCGGGAGGAGTTTCCTACAATGAGCAGTTCTTC. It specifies CASRMSLAGGVSYNEQFF.

The CDR3 DNA sequence: TGTGCCAGCAGCCGGGGGGGGGAGTTGGCCGGAGATACGCAGTATTTT. As protein: CASSRGGELAGDTQYF. The chain has TRBV5-4 and TRBJ2-3; 8 nucleotides agree with TRBD2. The CDR3 runs 16 residues. The J segment lost 5 bases and the V segment lost 4 bases, leaving 12 bases of the junction unmatched. Germline lookup yields CDR1 SGHNT and CDR2 YYREEE (reference sequence).

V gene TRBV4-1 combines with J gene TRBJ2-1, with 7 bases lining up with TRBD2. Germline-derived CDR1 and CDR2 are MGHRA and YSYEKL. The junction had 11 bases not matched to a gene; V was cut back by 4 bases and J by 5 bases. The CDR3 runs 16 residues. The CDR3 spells CASSRLPAGMNNEQFF. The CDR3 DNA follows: TGCGCCAGCAGCCGACTGCCAGCGGGGATGAACAATGAGCAGTTCTTC.

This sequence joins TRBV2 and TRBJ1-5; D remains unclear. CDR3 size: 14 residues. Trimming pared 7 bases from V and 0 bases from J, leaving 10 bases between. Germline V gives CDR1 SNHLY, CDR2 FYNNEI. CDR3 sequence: CASTRLNSNQPQHF. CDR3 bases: TGTGCCAGCACCCGACTGAATAGCAATCAGCCCCAGCATTTT. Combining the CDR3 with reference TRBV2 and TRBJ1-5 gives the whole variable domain EPEVTQTPSHQVTQMGQEVILRCVPISNHLYFYWYRQILGQKVEFLVSFYNNEISEKSEIFDDQFSVERPDGSNFTLKIRSTKLEDSAMYFCASTRLNSNQPQHFGDGTRLSIL.

In DNA, the CDR3 is TGTGCCAGCAGCTTAACAGGGGGCAATAATTCACCCCTCCACTTT. Encoded protein: CASSLTGGNNSPLHF. This chain joins TRBV7-3 and TRBJ1-6; 7 bases are a match to TRBD1. V trimming: 0 bases; J trimming: 5 bases; junction bases outside the gene matches: 1. This CDR3 is 15 amino acids long. Germline V lookup: CDR1 SGHTA, CDR2 FQGTGA.